Below are 9 T cell receptor beta chains sequenced from a single sample in a study of T cell responses to AZD1222 COVID-19 vaccine. Data came from immunoSEQ multiplex PCR; TCRdb stores just in-frame clones and leaves some out. The sample holds over 150,000 clones; 85% to 95% are singletons and the top ten take roughly a tenth. Sequencing used peripheral blood, obtained on day 0 of AZD1222 vaccination. Every receptor here comes from an adult in good health.

The sample holds one count of this clone. CDR3 region: CSVVGLAETYEQYV. As DNA, the CDR3 is TGCAGCGTTGTAGGACTAGCGGAGACCTACGAGCAGTACGTC. The chain links TRBV29-1 to TRBJ2-7; 10 bases line up with TRBD2. The CDR3 length is 14 residues. The germline V gene encodes CDR1 SQVTM and CDR2 ANQGSEA. With 4 bases clipped from V and 2 bases from J, the junction kept 5 bases outside the gene matches.

The V and J genes are TRBV7-7 and TRBJ2-5, with 8 bases lining up with TRBD2. This CDR3 comprises 17 residues. V lost 5 bases and J lost 5; bases outside the gene matches: 16. CDR1 and CDR2 from the germline V gene are SSHAT and FNYEAQ (reference sequence). CDR3 DNA: TGTGCCAGCAGCGTACCCCCCCTGGGACTAGAGGCCGAGACCCAGTACTTC. Protein sequence: CASSVPPLGLEAETQYF. The entire variable domain, with the rest obtained from reference TRBV7-7 and TRBJ2-5, is as follows: GAGVSQSPRYKVTKRGQDVTLRCDPISSHATLYWYQQALGQGPEFLTYFNYEAQPDKSGLPSDRFSAERPEGSISTLTIQRTEQRDSAMYRCASSVPPLGLEAETQYFGPGTRLLVL.

The DNA for the CDR3 is TGTGCCAGCAGCTTACTAGCGGGAGGGTTGTACAATGAGCAGTTCTTC. Protein product: CASSLLAGGLYNEQFF. This chain uses TRBV7-2 with TRBJ2-1, with 12 bases aligning to TRBD2. Germline trimming cut 2 bases from V and 4 bases from J; bases unmatched to any gene: 3. In germline, CDR1 is SGHTA, CDR2 FQGNSA. The CDR3 length is 16 residues.

This clone was seen a few times. CDR3 residues: CASREGLRAGYTF. The CDR3 coding sequence is TGTGCCAGCAGGGAGGGACTCCGGGCCGGCTACACCTTC. The chain employs TRBV2 and TRBJ1-2; a possible D gene is TRBD1 (5 bases). Per the germline V gene, CDR1 is SNHLY and CDR2 is FYNNEI. The CDR3 runs to 13 residues. The V gene lost 6 bases and the J gene lost 8 bases, with 16 bases spanning the gap. The entire variable domain, with the rest obtained from reference TRBV2 and TRBJ1-2, is as follows: EPEVTQTPSHQVTQMGQEVILRCVPISNHLYFYWYRQILGQKVEFLVSFYNNEISEKSEIFDDQFSVERPDGSNFTLKIRSTKLEDSAMYFCASREGLRAGYTFGSGTRLTVV.

V usage is TRBV29-1 and J usage is TRBJ1-2, with 11 bases identical to TRBD1. In germline, CDR1 is SQVTM, CDR2 ANQGSEA. There are 13 residues in the CDR3. V shed 4 bases, J shed 6 bases, and the junction held 4 bases outside the gene matches. This CDR3 reads CSVGGQGANGYTF. The CDR3 DNA sequence: TGCAGCGTTGGCGGACAGGGGGCTAATGGCTACACCTTC.

As DNA, the CDR3 is TGCGCCAGCAGCTTGACAGGGGGCAGGGATTCACCCCTCCACTTT. Translation: CASSLTGGRDSPLHF. The chain joins TRBV5-1 to TRBJ1-6, with 9 bases lining up with TRBD1. CDR1 and CDR2 from the germline V gene are SGHRS and YFSETQ. V was clipped by 1 base and J by 8 bases; unmatched bases: 4. The CDR3 length is 15 residues.

The chain is built from TRBV19 and TRBJ1-5; tentatively, D is TRBD1 (6 bases). The germline V and J ends were trimmed by 3 bases and 1 base, with 16 bases remaining between them. This CDR3 spans 17 amino acids. Germline V gives CDR1 LNHDA, CDR2 SQIVND (reference sequence). The CDR3 coding sequence is TGTGCCAGTAGTATCGGGACACCTCGTCTAAGCAATCAGCCCCAGCATTTT. Protein sequence: CASSIGTPRLSNQPQHF.

This clone was picked up a small number of times. The same CDR3 can be traced to other DNA sequences in this sample. The chain couples TRBV9 to TRBJ1-1; no clear D gene. Per germline, CDR1 SGDLS and CDR2 YYNGEE. V was clipped by 0 bases and J by 2 bases, with 8 bases between them. The CDR3 sequence is 14 residues long. CDR3 sequence (DNA): TGTGCCAGCAGCGTAGGTGGCAGTAACACTGAAGCTTTCTTT. Translation gives CASSVGGSNTEAFF.

The genes are TRBV5-1 and TRBJ2-5, with no clear D. V lost 7 bases to trimming and J lost 1 base, with 11 bases between them. There are 13 residues in the CDR3. CDR1 and CDR2 (germline): SGHRS, YFSETQ. This chain's CDR3 is CASGEHIQETQYF. As DNA, the CDR3 is TGCGCCAGCGGTGAACACATCCAAGAGACCCAGTACTTC.